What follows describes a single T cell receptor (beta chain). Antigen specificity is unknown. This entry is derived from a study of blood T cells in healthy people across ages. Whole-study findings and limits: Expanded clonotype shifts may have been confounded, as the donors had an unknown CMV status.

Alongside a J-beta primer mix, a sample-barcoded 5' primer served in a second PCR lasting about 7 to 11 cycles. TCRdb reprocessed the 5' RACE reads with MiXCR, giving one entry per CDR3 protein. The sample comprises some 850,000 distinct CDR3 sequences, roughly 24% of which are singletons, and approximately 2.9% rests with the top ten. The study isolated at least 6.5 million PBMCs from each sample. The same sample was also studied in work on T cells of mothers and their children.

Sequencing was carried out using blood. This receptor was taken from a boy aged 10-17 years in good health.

CDR3 sequence reads: CASAERGNRGEQFF. CDR3 DNA: TGTGCCAGTGCCGAGCGGGGAAACCGGGGTGAGCAGTTCTTC. The chain has TRBV6-4 and TRBJ2-1, with 7 bases identical to TRBD2. CDR3 size: 14 residues. Germline V gene lookup returns CDR1 MRHNA and CDR2 SNTAGT. V was pared by 9 bases and J by 9 bases, with 14 bases of the junction left unmatched.